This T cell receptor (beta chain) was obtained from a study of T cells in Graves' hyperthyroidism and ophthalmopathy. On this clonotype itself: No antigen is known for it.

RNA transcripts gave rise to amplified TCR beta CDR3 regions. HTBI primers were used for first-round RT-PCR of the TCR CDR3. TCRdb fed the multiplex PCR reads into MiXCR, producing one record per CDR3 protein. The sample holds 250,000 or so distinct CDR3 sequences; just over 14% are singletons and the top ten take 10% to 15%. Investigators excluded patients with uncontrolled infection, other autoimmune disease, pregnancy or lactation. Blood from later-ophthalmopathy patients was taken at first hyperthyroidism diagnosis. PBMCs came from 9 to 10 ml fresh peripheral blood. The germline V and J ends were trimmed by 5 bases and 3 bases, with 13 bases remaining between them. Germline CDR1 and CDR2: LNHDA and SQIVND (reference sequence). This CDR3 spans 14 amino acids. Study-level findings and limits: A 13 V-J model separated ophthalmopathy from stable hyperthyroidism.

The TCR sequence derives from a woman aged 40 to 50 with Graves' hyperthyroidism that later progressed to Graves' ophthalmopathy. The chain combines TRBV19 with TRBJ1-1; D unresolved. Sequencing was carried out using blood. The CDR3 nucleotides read TGTGCCAGTAGTTATGGCAGACCCTACACTGAAGCTTTCTTT. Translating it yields CASSYGRPYTEAFF.